This is a list of T cell receptor beta chains from one sample in a study of blood T cell repertoires in COVID-19. Assay used: immunoSEQ multiplex PCR; TCRdb lists only in-frame clones, some missing. Among over 95,000 clones, approximately 85% were seen once, and the ten largest hold 3% to 4%. Sequenced input: peripheral blood. The receptor set was obtained from a man between 40 and 49 years old with acute or convalescent COVID-19. Both conserved end residues are part of each CDR3. D genes are given only for firm matches. Size is stated for part of the rows, as once, few or many counts, or as a class when the clone is expanded.

CDR3 length,D gene,V gene,J gene,clone size,CDR3 DNA,CDR3 protein
16,TRBD2,TRBV5-1,TRBJ2-3,.,TGCGCCAGCAGCTTGGTGACTAGCGGTGGTGGAGATACGCAGTATTTT,CASSLVTSGGGDTQYF
15,TRBD2,TRBV30,TRBJ2-3,.,TGTGCCTGGAGGCTGGTGCGGGGGGGCGTAGATACGCAGTATTTT,CAWRLVRGGVDTQYF
15,TRBD2,TRBV7-3,TRBJ2-1,.,TGTGCCAGCAGCTTAATGGCGGGGGTGTACAATGAGCAGTTCTTC,CASSLMAGVYNEQFF
11,TRBD1,TRBV25-1,TRBJ2-5,once,TGTGCCAGCAGTGTTCCGGGACAGAAGTACTTC,CASSVPGQKYF
13,TRBD1,TRBV5-4,TRBJ2-7,once,TGTGCCAGCAGAGGGACAGGAAGTTACGAGCAGTACTTC,CASRGTGSYEQYF
15,TRBD1,TRBV7-8,TRBJ2-1,.,TGTGCCAGCAGCCCCCGGTGGGACAGCAACAATGAGCAGTTCTTC,CASSPRWDSNNEQFF
13,.,TRBV7-6,TRBJ2-7,once,TGTGCCAGCAAAGCGCCGAACTCCTACGAGCAGTACTTC,CASKAPNSYEQYF
15,.,TRBV5-1,TRBJ1-1,few,TGCGCCAGCAGCCCTCGTGGGCAGCTCAGGGGAGAAGCTTTCTTT,CASSPRGQLRGEAFF
16,.,TRBV7-3,TRBJ2-1,.,TGTGCCAGCAGCTTTGACTCCTCGAGCTCCTACAATGAGCAGTTCTTC,CASSFDSSSSYNEQFF
15,TRBD2,TRBV6-4,TRBJ2-3,once,TGTGCCAGCAGTGACTCTAGCGGGGGGGCAGATACGCAGTATTTT,CASSDSSGGADTQYF
14,TRBD1,TRBV5-1,TRBJ1-4,few,TGCGCCAGCAGCTTGGCGGGACAGGGGTCCCGGTTGTTTTTT,CASSLAGQGSRLFF
14,TRBD1,TRBV24-1,TRBJ1-5,.,TGTGCCACCAGCGGGACAGTCATTAATCAGCCCCAGCATTTT,CATSGTVINQPQHF
15,.,TRBV5-3,TRBJ2-6,.,TGTGCCAGAAGATCCACTCGCTCTGGGGCCAACGTCCTGACTTTC,CARRSTRSGANVLTF
16,TRBD2,TRBV5-4,TRBJ2-5,once,TGTGCCAGCAGCTTGGACGGCGGGGGGGTTAAAGAGACCCAGTACTTC,CASSLDGGGVKETQYF
17,TRBD2,TRBV6-2/TRBV6-3,TRBJ2-3,.,TGTGCCAGCAGTTTTCGACTAGCGGGGGGGCCTATAGATACGCAGTATTTT,CASSFRLAGGPIDTQYF
12,.,TRBV10-3,TRBJ1-3,.,TGTGCCATCAAGAGTAGTGGAAACACCATATATTTT,CAIKSSGNTIYF
15,.,TRBV10-1,TRBJ2-2,few,TGCGCCAGCAGTGAGTCTAGCTGGAACACCGGGGAGCTGTTTTTT,CASSESSWNTGELFF
13,.,TRBV2,TRBJ1-5,.,TGTGCCAGCAGTGCGGAGCCCAATCAGCCCCAGCATTTT,CASSAEPNQPQHF
15,.,TRBV2,TRBJ1-6,.,TGTGCCACCCTCGAGGGGAGACAGGATCTGTCACCCCTCCACTTT,CATLEGRQDLSPLHF
15,TRBD1,TRBV16,TRBJ1-2,.,TGTGCCAGCAGCCCTGGGACAGCCGCTAACTATGGCTACACCTTC,CASSPGTAANYGYTF
15,.,TRBV6-4,TRBJ1-2,.,TGTGCCAGCAGTGCAAACTTCCAGGGTCAAAATGGCTACACCTTC,CASSANFQGQNGYTF
14,.,TRBV10-3,TRBJ2-7,.,TGTGCCATCAGTGTGGGAGGTTCCAGGTACGAGCAGTACTTC,CAISVGGSRYEQYF
13,.,TRBV6-5,TRBJ1-2,.,TGTGCCAGCAGTTACGACAACAACTATGGCTACACCTTC,CASSYDNNYGYTF
17,TRBD1,TRBV5-1,TRBJ1-3,few,TGCGCCAGCAGTTCCAGGGCCGGGACAGGGCCTGGAAACACCATATATTTT,CASSSRAGTGPGNTIYF